The T cell receptor beta chain under discussion was sequenced for a study of blood T cell repertoires in COVID-19. At the level of the study: Researchers got acute and convalescent COVID-19 samples from the United States, Italy and Spain.

This table comes from immunoSEQ multiplex PCR, and its TCRdb copy is limited to in-frame clones, with some not included. The sample holds approximately 230,000 clones, around nine tenths seen once. Germline assignment: CDR1 KGHSH and CDR2 LQKENI. This CDR3 region has 11 residues. Trimming pared 6 bases from V and 4 bases from J, leaving 5 bases between. This sequence joins TRBV18 and TRBJ2-3; the D is unclear. The clonotype comes from a woman aged 45 to 65 with acute COVID-19. Sequencing used PBMCs or T cells enriched from blood (not recorded which). The CDR3, as DNA: TGTGCCAGCTCCTCCTCAGATACGCAGTATTTT. Protein: CASSSSDTQYF.